This T cell receptor (beta chain) was sequenced for a study of blood T cell repertoires in COVID-19. Study in general: PBMCs, B-cell-depleted T cells, or T cells provided the cDNA or gDNA that made up the material.

Produced via immunoSEQ multiplex PCR; TCRdb's table is partial and in-frame only. There are some 130,000 clones in the sample; over 75% occur only once, and about a tenth lies in the top ten. The V gene's germline CDR1 is SGHTA and CDR2 FQGNSA. The ends were cut back, 1 base at V and 0 bases at J, with 9 bases in the middle. This CDR3 region has 15 residues. The clonotype comes from an elderly man with acute or convalescent COVID-19. The gene calls are TRBV7-2 and TRBJ1-2; D perhaps matches TRBD1 (6 bases). Sequenced sample: peripheral blood. The CDR3 nucleotides read TGTGCCAGCAGCTTAGGGGCAGGGGCTAACTATGGCTACACCTTC. Encoded protein: CASSLGAGANYGYTF.